This T cell receptor (beta chain) was identified during a study of T cell changes during pregnancy in multiple sclerosis. Germline values: CDR1 MGHRA, CDR2 YSYEKL. V shed 4 bases and J shed 4 bases, with 9 bases lying between them. The CDR3 contains 13 residues. The assay was immunoSEQ multiplex PCR, and TCRdb's table has in-frame clones only and misses some. The sample shows about 75,000 clones, 85% to 95% of them seen only once. This specimen consisted of CD4+ T cells from peripheral blood mononuclear cells, obtained before pregnancy. This TCR was recovered from a female donor with multiple sclerosis, enrolled in a pregnancy study. The rearrangement joins TRBV4-1 to TRBJ2-3, with D unclear. CDR3 nucleotides: TGCGCCAGCAGCCTCCAGGTCGCAGATACGCAGTATTTT. Translated, it gives CASSLQVADTQYF.